The 25 T cell receptor beta chains below all came from one sample that was sequenced in a study of early T cells in non-severe SARS-CoV-2 infection. Each CDR3 protein is one row after TCRdb ran MiXCR on the 5' RACE reads. Among around 60,000 distinct CDR3 sequences listed, roughly 13% were seen once. The source material was whole blood. These receptors were obtained from an adult who was a healthcare worker with PCR-confirmed SARS-CoV-2 infection or an uninfected control (not recorded which).

This clonotype was seen only a few times. The rearrangement joins TRBV25-1 to TRBJ1-2; the D gene is possibly TRBD1 (5 bases). The CDR3 totals 18 residues. V gave up 3 bases and J gave up 4 bases, with 24 bases separating them. Germline CDR1 and CDR2: MGHDK and SYGVNS. For the CDR3, the DNA is TGTGCCAGCAGTGACCCTAGGGGCGGCGGTTCCCACCTCTATGGCTACACCTTC. Encoded protein: CASSDPRGGGSHLYGYTF.

There are many counts of this clonotype. The chain uses TRBV5-4 and TRBJ1-4; 7 nucleotides line up with TRBD1. The CDR3 is made up of 15 amino acids. The ends lost 3 bases at V and 3 bases at J; junction bases unmatched: 5. Germline values: CDR1 SGHNT, CDR2 YYREEE (reference sequence). CDR3 nucleotides: TGTGCCAGCAGCTATCCCGGGACAGCTAATGAAAAACTGTTTTTT. This sequence encodes CASSYPGTANEKLFF.

V gene TRBV11-3 combines with J gene TRBJ2-5; possible D gene TRBD2, 5 bases. This CDR3 is built from 15 residues. Trimming shortened V by 1 base and J by 4 bases, and 13 bases separated the two germline ends. Germline CDR1 SGHNT, CDR2 YENEEA. CDR3 nucleotide sequence: TGTGCCAGCAGCTTAGGATTGGCGGGCGGAGAGACCCAGTACTTC. It translates to CASSLGLAGGETQYF.

V is TRBV27 and J is TRBJ1-1, with D uncertain. The V gene's germline CDR1 is MNHEY and CDR2 SMNVEV (reference sequence). V was pared by 4 bases and J by 3 bases, with 9 bases between. This CDR3 comprises 13 residues. CDR3 sequence: CASSWGLYTEAFF. In nucleotides, the CDR3 is TGTGCCAGCAGTTGGGGATTGTACACTGAAGCTTTCTTT.

This clonotype was recorded at least ten times. The chain has TRBV2 and TRBJ2-3, with 8 bases fitting TRBD2. Germline values: CDR1 SNHLY, CDR2 FYNNEI. This CDR3 has 17 amino acids. V lost 0 bases and J lost 2; bases outside the gene matches: 7. DNA of the CDR3: TGTGCCAGCAGTGAAGCGCTTGGCGGGAGGACCACAGATACGCAGTATTTT. It yields the protein CASSEALGGRTTDTQYF.

This clonotype was seen repeatedly, ten times or more. This chain links TRBV28 with TRBJ2-2; 8 bases are a match to TRBD2. The CDR3 has 18 residues. V dropped 6 bases and J dropped 0; count of bases not matched to a gene: 12. Germline V gene data show CDR1 as MDHEN and CDR2 as SYDVKM. The CDR3 DNA sequence: TGTGCCAGCAGCGGGAGGGTAGCGGGCTTCGCGAACACCGGGGAGCTGTTTTTT. Translation gives CASSGRVAGFANTGELFF.

This clonotype was counted a few times. V gene TRBV3-2 combines with J gene TRBJ1-1; the table assigns TRBD1, which was not confirmed against the DNA. TRBV3-2 is recorded as a pseudogene. CDR3 length: 18 residues. The CDR3 DNA reads as TGTGCCAGCAGCCAAGGTGGGAGAGGGGGGACCATGAACACTGAAGCTTTCTTT. This sequence encodes CASSQGGRGGTMNTEAFF.

This clonotype came up a few times. J is TRBJ2-5 and V is TRBV5-5; 11 nucleotides line up with TRBD1. Germline CDR1 reads SGHKS; CDR2 reads YYEKEE (reference sequence). V lost 4 bases to trimming and J lost 4 bases; unmatched junction nucleotides: 9. The CDR3 is 16 residues long. CDR3 residues: CASSLRTGGGRETQYF. CDR3 sequence (DNA): TGTGCCAGCAGCCTACGGACAGGGGGCGGGCGAGAGACCCAGTACTTC. The full variable domain, with the rest looked up from reference TRBV5-5 and TRBJ2-5, is DAGVTQSPTHLIKTRGQQVTLRCSPISGHKSVSWYQQVLGQGPQFIFQYYEKEERGRGNFPDRFSARQFPNYSSELNVNALLLGDSALYLCASSLRTGGGRETQYFGPGTRLLVL.

V is TRBV20-1 and J is TRBJ2-7; D is unclear. With 0 bases removed from V and 0 bases from J, the gap between germline ends came to 6 bases. Germline CDR1 DFQATT, CDR2 SNEGSKA (reference sequence). CDR3 length: 13 residues. CDR3: CSAREESSYEQYF. The CDR3 region has the DNA TGCAGTGCTAGAGAGGAGAGCTCCTACGAGCAGTACTTC.

There are a few counts of this clonotype. V gene TRBV19 combines with J gene TRBJ2-7, with TRBD2 matching 8 bases. CDR1 is LNHDA and CDR2 is SQIVND in the germline V gene (reference sequence). J was trimmed by 4 bases and V by 6 bases; bases with no gene match: 8. This CDR3 spans 14 amino acids. DNA of the CDR3: TGTGCCAGTAGCCCCGGAGCTAGCGGGTACGAGCAGTACTTC. Translation gives CASSPGASGYEQYF.

J is TRBJ2-5 and V is TRBV29-1, with TRBD1 identical over 7 bases. CDR3 length: 13 amino acids. The V gene end was trimmed by 4 bases and the J gene end by 4 bases; junction bases not matched to a gene: 6. Germline CDR1 reads SQVTM; CDR2 reads ANQGSEA. CDR3 nucleotides: TGCAGCGTTGTGACAGGGCGATTAGAGACCCAGTACTTC. This gives the protein CSVVTGRLETQYF.

V and J are TRBV6-6 and TRBJ1-1, with 7 bases lining up with TRBD1. The CDR3 has 14 residues. J gave up 6 bases and V 5 bases, and 9 bases lay outside the gene matches. Germline V CDR1 and CDR2: MNHNY, SVGAGI (reference sequence). The CDR3 bases are TGTGCCAGCAGTCAGCAGGGGGTAGCGGCTGAAGCTTTCTTT. Translated: CASSQQGVAAEAFF.

There are a few counts of this clonotype. This chain connects TRBV28 to TRBJ2-6; 11 positions match TRBD1. V was clipped by 5 bases and J by 4 bases; unmatched bases: 7. The germline V gene has CDR1 MDHEN and CDR2 SYDVKM. This CDR3 is 17 amino acids long. CDR3 amino acids: CASSTGQGASGANVLTF. The DNA for the CDR3 is TGTGCCAGCAGTACCGGACAGGGGGCTTCCGGGGCCAACGTCCTGACTTTC.

The V gene is TRBV7-2, the J gene TRBJ1-1; 7 nucleotides agree with TRBD1. The CDR3 covers 15 residues. The trim removed 5 bases at V and 3 bases at J, leaving 9 bases unmatched. Germline CDR1 SGHTA, CDR2 FQGNSA. CDR3 loop: CASSPQTGRDTEAFF. Written as DNA, the CDR3 is TGTGCCAGCAGCCCCCAGACAGGGAGGGACACTGAAGCTTTCTTT.

This clonotype was detected ten times or more. The V gene is TRBV28, the J gene TRBJ1-5, with TRBD1 as a possible D gene (6 bases). Germline lookup yields CDR1 MDHEN and CDR2 SYDVKM. The CDR3 contains 14 residues. Trimming removed 2 bases at V and 2 bases at J, with 7 bases between. DNA for the CDR3: TGTGCCAGCAGTTTACCAGGGGGCAATCAGCCCCAGCATTTT. This codes for CASSLPGGNQPQHF.

In this sample, this clonotype turned up a few times. This chain uses TRBV29-1 with TRBJ1-3; perhaps TRBD1 as D (5 bases). V was pared by 4 bases and J by 0 bases, with 7 bases between. The CDR3 covers 13 residues. Looked up from germline, CDR1 is SQVTM and CDR2 is ANQGSEA. CDR3 sequence reads: CSVGQSSGNTIYF. CDR3 DNA sequence: TGCAGCGTTGGACAGTCCTCTGGAAACACCATATATTTT.

The chain has TRBV27 and TRBJ2-1; tentative D call: TRBD2 (6 bases). The CDR3 length is 14 residues. V shed 3 bases and J shed 8 bases, with 14 bases lying between them. CDR1 is MNHEY and CDR2 is SMNVEV in the germline V gene (reference sequence). The CDR3 coding sequence is TGTGCCAGCAGTTTGGGACGGGGGATCCATGAGCAGTTCTTC. The encoded protein is CASSLGRGIHEQFF.

In its sample, this clonotype was seen many times. V is TRBV7-6 and J is TRBJ2-3; 13 bases are shared with TRBD2. V trimming: 1 base; J trimming: 2 bases; junction bases outside the gene matches: 6. Germline loops: CDR1 SGHVS, CDR2 FNYEAQ. This CDR3 contains 18 residues. CDR3 nucleotide sequence: TGTGCCAGCAGCTTAGATCGGACTAGCGGGGGATACACAGATACGCAGTATTTT. Residues: CASSLDRTSGGYTDTQYF.

This clonotype has a count of ten or more. The chain employs TRBV7-8 and TRBJ2-5, with 9 bases identical to TRBD1. Germline V gives CDR1 SGHVS, CDR2 FQNEAQ. The length of the CDR3 is 15 residues. Trimming removed 4 bases from V and 5 bases from J; junction bases left unmatched: 8. CDR3 residues: CASSSDRGRLETQYF. As DNA, the CDR3 is TGTGCCAGCAGCTCGGACAGGGGACGTCTTGAGACCCAGTACTTC.

The genes are TRBV11-2 and TRBJ1-2; D perhaps matches TRBD1 (5 bases). The CDR3 is 16 residues long. Trimming took 2 bases from V and 4 from J, leaving 17 bases between them. The germline V gene has CDR1 SGHAT and CDR2 FQNNGV. The CDR3 loop is CASSLPPTGEAYGYTF. In nucleotides, the CDR3 is TGTGCCAGCAGCTTACCCCCGACGGGGGAAGCCTATGGCTACACCTTC.

This chain links TRBV6-1 with TRBJ2-7; no clear D gene. Germline-derived CDR1 and CDR2 are MNHNS and SASEGT. The V gene lost 1 base and the J gene lost 0 bases, with 10 bases spanning the gap. The CDR3 runs 15 residues. In DNA, the CDR3 is TGTGCCAGCAGTGAAGATGGCGTGTCCTCCTACGAGCAGTACTTC. It translates to CASSEDGVSSYEQYF.

This clonotype came up a few times. The J gene is TRBJ2-6, the V gene TRBV14; no firm D call. The CDR3 runs to 17 residues. V was cut by 0 bases and J by 0 bases, with 9 bases left in between. Looked up from germline, CDR1 is SGHDN and CDR2 is FVKESK. In DNA, the CDR3 is TGTGCCAGCAGCCAAGATGAACCAAACTCTGGGGCCAACGTCCTGACTTTC. This gives the protein CASSQDEPNSGANVLTF.

At least ten counts were recorded for this clonotype. V is TRBV7-2 and J is TRBJ2-5; D remains ambiguous. CDR1 is SGHTA and CDR2 is FQGNSA in the germline V gene. Trimming cost V 3 bases and J 5 bases, with 7 bases left between them. CDR3 length: 12 residues. CDR3 sequence reads: CASSFSDETQYF. The CDR3 DNA reads as TGTGCCAGCAGCTTCTCAGATGAGACCCAGTACTTC.

This chain links TRBV11-2 with TRBJ1-1; no clear D. The germline CDR1 and CDR2 sequences are SGHAT and FQNNGV. The CDR3 has 13 residues. V was trimmed by 5 bases and J by 0 bases, leaving 7 bases between them. The CDR3 protein is CASSRKMNTEAFF. CDR3 nucleotides: TGTGCCAGCAGCCGTAAAATGAACACTGAAGCTTTCTTT.

This clonotype was observed at least ten times. The V and J genes are TRBV7-8 and TRBJ1-6; D ambiguous. CDR3 length: 13 amino acids. From germline, CDR1 is SGHVS and CDR2 FQNEAQ. Trimming took 4 bases from V and 7 from J, leaving 8 bases between them. The CDR3: CASSYNLNSPLHF. The CDR3 bases are TGTGCCAGCAGCTATAACCTGAATTCACCCCTCCACTTT.